This is a list of T cell receptor beta chains from one sample in a study of T cell responses to AZD1222 COVID-19 vaccine. The data were produced by immunoSEQ multiplex PCR, yet TCRdb's version contains in-frame clones alone and is incomplete. Here the sample spans about 110,000 clones, roughly 88% being singletons. The sequencing used peripheral blood, collected on day 0 of AZD1222 vaccination. The receptors originated from an adult in good health. The CDR3 runs from the conserved cysteine through the conserved F or W. A D gene is named only where the DNA matches it firmly. Clone size appears in some rows only: once, few, many, or a class for an expanded clone.

j_call clone_size d_call v_call cdr3_nt cdr3_aa
TRBJ1-2 . TRBD1 TRBV9 TGTGCCAGCAGCCCCGGCTCGGGACAGGCCCTCTATGGCTACACCTTC CASSPGSGQALYGYTF
TRBJ2-5 once TRBD2 TRBV5-4 TGTGCCAGCAGCCGGAGGACTAGCCAGGAGACCCAGTACTTC CASSRRTSQETQYF
TRBJ2-1 . . TRBV6-4 TGTGCCAGCAGTGACTCGGTTAGGGCTAGCAGGCAGTTCTTC CASSDSVRASRQFF
TRBJ2-1 . . TRBV7-8 TGTGCCAGCAGCCCGAGGTCTCGCGAGCAGTTCTTC CASSPRSREQFF
TRBJ2-7 . TRBD1 TRBV7-9 TGTGCCAGCAGCTTAGGGGACAGGTCGCCAAAAAAGCAGTACTTC CASSLGDRSPKKQYF
TRBJ1-2 . . TRBV27 TGTGCCAGCAGTTTAGGGGTTCGGGGGGTCTATGGCTACACCTTC CASSLGVRGVYGYTF
TRBJ2-3 once . TRBV10-2 TGCGCCAGCAGTGAGTCTAGAGGCGCAGATACGCAGTATTTT CASSESRGADTQYF
TRBJ2-3 . . TRBV15 TGTGCCACCAGCAGAGAATTGGCAGATACGCAGTATTTT CATSRELADTQYF
TRBJ1-4 . . TRBV19 TGTGCCAGTAGTATCAACCCCGGGGCGGCTAATGAAAAACTGTTTTTT CASSINPGAANEKLFF
TRBJ2-2 . TRBD1 TRBV19 TGTGCCAGTAGCCGACAGGGAACGAACACCGGGGAGCTGTTTTTT CASSRQGTNTGELFF
TRBJ2-5 . . TRBV27 TGTGCCAGTAGTTGGGGGAGTGATCTAATAGAGACCCAGTACTTC CASSWGSDLIETQYF
TRBJ1-1 . TRBD1 TRBV7-9 TGTGCCAGCAGCTTTTGGACAGGGGTAAACACTGAAGCTTTCTTT CASSFWTGVNTEAFF
TRBJ2-2 . . TRBV19 TGTGCCAGTAGTATAGGGCTGGGGGTTGGCGGGGAGCTGTTTTTT CASSIGLGVGGELFF